Each of the 27 T cell receptor beta chains below was sequenced from the same sample in a study of shared clonotypes between healthy human individuals. Profiled with immunoSEQ multiplex PCR; TCRdb holds only in-frame clones, not every one. Among 1,400,000 or so clones, less than 99% were seen once, and the ten largest hold roughly 0.35%. Sequenced: naive CD4+ T cells sorted from blood. Noted subset: CD45RA+ positively selected. Receptors originate from a man aged 25 to 40 in good health.

This chain connects TRBV5-1 to TRBJ2-2; the D gene is possibly TRBD2 (6 bases). V gave up 0 bases and J gave up 5 bases, with 14 bases separating them. Germline CDR1 and CDR2: SGHRS and YFSETQ. This CDR3 spans 16 amino acids. In DNA, the CDR3 is TGCGCCAGCAGCTTGGATGGGCTAGCGAGGACCGGGGAGCTGTTTTTT. It is translated as CASSLDGLARTGELFF.

The chain employs TRBV7-2 and TRBJ2-3; D remains unclear. Per the germline V gene, CDR1 is SGHTA and CDR2 is FQGNSA. Trimming removed 6 bases from V and 2 bases from J, with 18 bases in between. The CDR3 covers 16 residues. CDR3 DNA sequence: TGTGCCAGCAGTAGGACCCGGGCTTCTTTCACAGATACGCAGTATTTT. Amino acid sequence: CASSRTRASFTDTQYF.

The chain carries TRBV2 and TRBJ2-1; D is uncertain. Germline CDR1 and CDR2: SNHLY and FYNNEI. V gave up 2 bases and J gave up 12 bases, with 11 bases separating them. CDR3 size: 12 residues. This CDR3 is CASSERLPGQFF. CDR3 DNA: TGTGCCAGCAGTGAACGTCTCCCAGGGCAGTTCTTC.

This clone came up once. The chain uses TRBV2 and TRBJ2-2, with TRBD2 matching over 9 bases. J lost 4 bases, V lost 8 bases, and 11 bases had no gene match. Germline CDR1 and CDR2: SNHLY and FYNNEI. The CDR3 loop spans 16 amino acids. CDR3 region: CASGPLAGVSTGELFF. Written as DNA, the CDR3 is TGTGCCAGCGGGCCTTTAGCGGGAGTTAGCACCGGGGAGCTGTTTTTT.

V usage is TRBV5-1 and J usage is TRBJ2-5, with D uncertain. Germline V gene lookup returns CDR1 SGHRS and CDR2 YFSETQ. The ends were cut back, 0 bases at V and 2 bases at J, with 11 bases in the middle. CDR3 length: 15 residues. The CDR3 nucleotides are TGCGCCAGCAGCTTGGCCACAGTCTATCAAGAGACCCAGTACTTC. Translating it yields CASSLATVYQETQYF. The variable domain in full, completed from reference TRBV5-1 and TRBJ2-5, reads KAGVTQTPRYLIKTRGQQVTLSCSPISGHRSVSWYQQTPGQGLQFLFEYFSETQRNKGNFPGRFSGRQFSNSRSEMNVSTLELGDSALYLCASSLATVYQETQYFGPGTRLLVL.

A note on this clone: Other DNA sequences within the sample encode an identical CDR3. The chain employs TRBV2 and TRBJ2-5; D gene ambiguous. V was pared by 8 bases and J by 5 bases, with 3 bases between. Per germline, CDR1 SNHLY and CDR2 FYNNEI. The CDR3 extends over 9 amino acids. CDR3 in amino acids: CASGETQYF. The CDR3 DNA reads TGTGCCAGCGGCGAGACCCAGTACTTC.

This clone has only one observation. The gene calls are TRBV29-1 and TRBJ1-2; D unclear. Trimming removed 6 bases at V and 0 bases at J, with 14 bases between. CDR1 is SQVTM, CDR2 ANQGSEA, per germline. This CDR3 region has 14 residues. Here the CDR3 DNA reads TGCAGCGTCGGGCTCCCCACAGCTAACTATGGCTACACCTTC. As protein: CSVGLPTANYGYTF.

The V call is TRBV7-6, the J call TRBJ2-2, with D perhaps TRBD1 (6 bases). CDR3 length: 16 amino acids. CDR1 and CDR2 from the germline V gene are SGHVS and FNYEAQ. The V gene lost 5 bases and the J gene lost 0 bases, with 13 bases spanning the gap. The CDR3: CASSARDTSNTGELFF. The CDR3 region has the DNA TGTGCCAGCAGCGCCCGGGACACCTCGAACACCGGGGAGCTGTTTTTT.

The chain recombines TRBV5-1 with TRBJ1-1; 8 bases line up with TRBD1. CDR3 length equals 13 residues. After removal of 1 base from V and 11 bases from J, the junction contained 7 bases not matched to a gene. Germline V CDR1 and CDR2: SGHRS, YFSETQ. The CDR3 loop is CASSLPGGAAAFF. In nucleotides, the CDR3 is TGCGCCAGCAGCTTGCCAGGGGGCGCGGCGGCTTTCTTT.

The chain has TRBV11-2 and TRBJ2-3, with D possibly being TRBD1 or TRBD2 (5 bases each). Germline CDR1 is SGHAT and CDR2 is FQNNGV. V lost 5 bases and J 0 bases, leaving 24 bases between the germline ends. The CDR3 covers 19 residues. CDR3 bases: TGTGCCAGCAGCATCATGTTGCCGGGGCCCATCTCTAGCACAGATACGCAGTATTTT. Its protein product is CASSIMLPGPISSTDTQYF.

The chain carries TRBV7-3 and TRBJ2-5; the match to TRBD1 covers 9 bases. The CDR3 totals 15 residues. Germline CDR1 and CDR2: SGHTA and FQGTGA. V lost 5 bases and J lost 5; bases outside the gene matches: 9. CDR3 in DNA: TGTGCCAGCAGCGCCGGACAGGGGAATTGGGAGACCCAGTACTTC. Residues: CASSAGQGNWETQYF. Based on the CDR3 plus reference TRBV7-3 and TRBJ2-5, the full variable domain is GAGVSQTPSNKVTEKGKYVELRCDPISGHTALYWYRQSLGQGPEFLIYFQGTGAADDSGLPNDRFFAVRPEGSVSTLKIQRTERGDSAVYLCASSAGQGNWETQYFGPGTRLLVL.

This sequence joins TRBV11-2 and TRBJ2-2, with 7 bases lining up with TRBD1. The germline V gene has CDR1 SGHAT and CDR2 FQNNGV. CDR3 length: 17 residues. V gave up 8 bases and J gave up 3 bases; unmatched junction bases: 15. CDR3 in amino acids: CASHSGKWDSDTGELFF. The DNA for the CDR3 is TGTGCCAGCCACTCGGGCAAGTGGGACAGCGACACCGGGGAGCTGTTTTTT.

In this sample, this clone turned up once. V usage is TRBV28 and J usage is TRBJ2-7; no clear D. Germline V gene data show CDR1 as MDHEN and CDR2 as SYDVKM. Trimming pared 4 bases from V and 0 bases from J, leaving 13 bases between. The CDR3 runs to 15 residues. The CDR3 nucleotides are TGTGCCAGCAGTTCCTACTACGCTTACTCCTACGAGCAGTACTTC. It translates to CASSSYYAYSYEQYF.

The rearrangement links TRBV29-1 to TRBJ1-2, with 7 bases lining up with TRBD1. The trim removed 4 bases at V and 4 bases at J, leaving 12 bases unmatched. This CDR3 spans 15 amino acids. Germline V gene data show CDR1 as SQVTM and CDR2 as ANQGSEA. DNA for the CDR3: TGCAGCGTTGGTATCCGGGACAGAAATTTCTATGGCTACACCTTC. Protein sequence: CSVGIRDRNFYGYTF. The full variable domain, its missing parts supplied by reference TRBV29-1 and TRBJ1-2, is SAVISQKPSRDICQRGTSLTIQCQVDSQVTMMFWYRQQPGQSLTLIATANQGSEATYESGFVIDKFPISRPNLTFSTLTVSNMSPEDSSIYLCSVGIRDRNFYGYTFGSGTRLTVV.

This chain uses TRBV4-3 with TRBJ2-2; D call uncertain. This CDR3 has 17 amino acids. Germline lookup yields CDR1 LGHNA and CDR2 YSLEER. The ends were cut back, 0 bases at V and 5 bases at J, with 16 bases in the middle. Here the CDR3 DNA reads TGCGCCAGCAGCCAAGAGACTTGGCCGGAGACAACCGGGGAGCTGTTTTTT. It specifies CASSQETWPETTGELFF.

The rearrangement joins TRBV5-1 to TRBJ2-3; 9 positions match TRBD2. V dropped 4 bases and J dropped 1; count of bases not matched to a gene: 10. This CDR3 region has 17 residues. Germline values: CDR1 SGHRS, CDR2 YFSETQ. The CDR3 reads CASSIGTSSGGTDTQYF. CDR3 coding DNA: TGCGCCAGCAGCATCGGGACTAGCAGCGGTGGCACAGATACGCAGTATTTT.

The chain carries TRBV9 and TRBJ2-7; 8 bases are a match to TRBD2. V lost 0 bases and J lost 6; bases outside the gene matches: 8. CDR1 and CDR2 from the germline V gene are SGDLS and YYNGEE. The CDR3 totals 15 residues. The CDR3 loop is CASSVDWSGRTEQYF. In DNA form, the CDR3 reads TGTGCCAGCAGCGTAGATTGGAGCGGGAGAACCGAGCAGTACTTC.

The chain combines TRBV28 with TRBJ2-3, with D possibly TRBD1 on 5 matching bases. Germline V gene data show CDR1 as MDHEN and CDR2 as SYDVKM. V was shortened by 4 bases and J by 5 bases, with 7 bases between the two germline ends. The CDR3 is 12 amino acids. The CDR3 DNA reads as TGTGCCAGCAGTTCTCAGGGAGATACGCAGTATTTT. Translated, it gives CASSSQGDTQYF. The full variable domain, rest sourced from reference TRBV28 and TRBJ2-3, is DVKVTQSSRYLVKRTGEKVFLECVQDMDHENMFWYRQDPGLGLRLIYFSYDVKMKEKGDIPEGYSVSREKKERFSLILESASTNQTSMYLCASSSQGDTQYFGPGTRLTVL.

This clone has just one count. This chain links TRBV28 with TRBJ1-5; the D gene is possibly TRBD1 (5 bases). This CDR3 has 13 residues. Germline-derived CDR1 and CDR2 are MDHEN and SYDVKM. V lost 6 bases and J lost 3, with 9 bases in between. The CDR3 loop is CASRRQSNQPQHF. The DNA of the CDR3 is TGTGCCAGCAGGCGACAGTCCAATCAGCCCCAGCATTTT.

As regards this clone: The identical CDR3 is also encoded by other nucleotide sequences in the sample. The chain employs TRBV28 and TRBJ2-7; D is uncertain. The ends were cut back, 6 bases at V and 3 bases at J, with 6 bases in the middle. The CDR3 is 11 amino acids. Germline lookup yields CDR1 MDHEN and CDR2 SYDVKM. Written as DNA, the CDR3 is TGTGCCAGCAGCCGGTACTACGAGCAGTACTTC. Translation gives CASSRYYEQYF.

The chain combines TRBV5-6 with TRBJ2-1, with 9 bases that match TRBD1. The ends lost 4 bases at V and 8 bases at J; junction bases unmatched: 13. There are 16 residues in the CDR3. Germline CDR1 SGHDT, CDR2 YYEEEE. The CDR3, as DNA: TGTGCCAGCAGCAAAGACAGGGGGGACTTCGTCTATGAGCAGTTCTTC. It is translated as CASSKDRGDFVYEQFF.

V and J are TRBV7-9 and TRBJ2-1; D not resolved. The V gene's germline CDR1 is SEHNR and CDR2 FQNEAQ (reference sequence). CDR3 length equals 13 residues. The V end lost 5 bases, the J end lost 8 bases, and 13 bases lay between the germline ends. CDR3 coding DNA: TGTGCCAGCAGCGAGAGGCAGTACGATGAGCAGTTCTTC. Its protein is CASSERQYDEQFF. The whole variable domain, remainder taken from reference TRBV7-9 and TRBJ2-1, is DTGVSQNPRHKITKRGQNVTFRCDPISEHNRLYWYRQTLGQGPEFLTYFQNEAQLEKSRLLSDRFSAERPKGSFSTLEIQRTEQGDSAMYLCASSERQYDEQFFGPGTRLTVL.

The J gene is TRBJ2-7, the V gene TRBV14, with D possibly matching TRBD2 (7 bases). Germline V lookup: CDR1 SGHDN, CDR2 FVKESK. Trimming left V 4 bases short and J 2 bases short, with 24 bases between. This CDR3 is 18 amino acids long. The CDR3 reads CASSLWFVGASGTYEQYF. DNA for the CDR3: TGTGCCAGCAGCCTCTGGTTTGTGGGGGCTAGCGGCACCTACGAGCAGTACTTC.

This chain connects TRBV6-1 to TRBJ1-2; D is possibly TRBD1 (5 bases). From germline, CDR1 is MNHNS and CDR2 SASEGT. There are 15 residues in the CDR3. V gave up 3 bases and J gave up 7 bases, with 18 bases separating them. The DNA for the CDR3 is TGTGCCAGCAGTGAGATCCCCCGAGGGGTGGTTGGCTACACCTTC. This gives the protein CASSEIPRGVVGYTF.

The J gene is TRBJ2-7, the V gene TRBV6-1; no clear D gene. Germline loops: CDR1 MNHNS, CDR2 SASEGT. V was pared by 6 bases and J by 3 bases, with 9 bases between. This CDR3 region has 12 residues. The CDR3 spells CASRLKDYEQYF. In DNA form, the CDR3 reads TGTGCCAGCAGGCTAAAAGACTACGAGCAGTACTTC.

The chain uses TRBV5-6 and TRBJ2-5; 8 bases line up with TRBD2. The V gene end was trimmed by 4 bases and the J gene end by 5 bases; junction bases not matched to a gene: 7. The CDR3 loop spans 14 amino acids. Germline loops: CDR1 SGHDT, CDR2 YYEEEE. In nucleotides, the CDR3 is TGTGCCAGCAGCCCAGCGGGAGACGTGGAGACCCAGTACTTC. The encoded protein is CASSPAGDVETQYF.

The rearrangement uses TRBV5-1 and TRBJ2-1; D ambiguous. The CDR3 is made up of 15 amino acids. Germline assignment: CDR1 SGHRS and CDR2 YFSETQ. Between the trimmed V and J ends, which lost 3 bases and 0 bases, there was a span of 10 bases. The CDR3 loop reads CASSSELGSYNEQFF. Here the CDR3 DNA reads TGCGCCAGCAGCTCTGAGTTGGGCTCCTACAATGAGCAGTTCTTC. The variable domain in full, with the rest retrieved from reference TRBV5-1 and TRBJ2-1, is KAGVTQTPRYLIKTRGQQVTLSCSPISGHRSVSWYQQTPGQGLQFLFEYFSETQRNKGNFPGRFSGRQFSNSRSEMNVSTLELGDSALYLCASSSELGSYNEQFFGPGTRLTVL.